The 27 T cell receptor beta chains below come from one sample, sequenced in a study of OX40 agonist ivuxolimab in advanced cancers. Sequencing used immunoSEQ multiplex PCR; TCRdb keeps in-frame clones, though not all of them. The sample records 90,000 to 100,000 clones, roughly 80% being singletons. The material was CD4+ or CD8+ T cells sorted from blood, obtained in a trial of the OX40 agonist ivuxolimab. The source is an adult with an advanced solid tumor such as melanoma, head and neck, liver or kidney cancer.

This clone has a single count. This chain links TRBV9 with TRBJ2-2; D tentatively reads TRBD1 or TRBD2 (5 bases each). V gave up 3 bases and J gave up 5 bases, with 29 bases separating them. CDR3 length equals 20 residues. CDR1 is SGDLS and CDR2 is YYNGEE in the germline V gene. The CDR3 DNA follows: TGTGCCAGCAGCGCCGAGGTGTCCCCATCCCCGGGACGGAGTACCGGGGAGCTGTTTTTT. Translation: CASSAEVSPSPGRSTGELFF.

CDR3 sequence reads: CASSPGKASSNQPQHF. CDR3 in DNA: TGTGCCAGCTCACCGGGGAAGGCGTCGAGCAATCAGCCCCAGCATTTT. The gene calls are TRBV18 and TRBJ1-5; D remains ambiguous. Germline assignment: CDR1 KGHSH and CDR2 LQKENI. V was clipped by 3 bases and J by 1 base, with 13 bases between them. The CDR3 spans 16 residues.

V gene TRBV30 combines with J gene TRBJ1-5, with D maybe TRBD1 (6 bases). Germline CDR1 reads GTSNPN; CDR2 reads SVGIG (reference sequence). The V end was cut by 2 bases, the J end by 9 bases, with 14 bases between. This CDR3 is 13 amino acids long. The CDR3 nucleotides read TGTGCCTGGAGTAAAGGGGGGTCAGGGCCCCAGCATTTT. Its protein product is CAWSKGGSGPQHF.

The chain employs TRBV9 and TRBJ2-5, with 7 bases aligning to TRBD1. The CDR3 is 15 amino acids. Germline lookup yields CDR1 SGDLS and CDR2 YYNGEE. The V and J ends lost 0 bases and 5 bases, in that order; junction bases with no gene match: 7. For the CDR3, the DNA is TGTGCCAGCAGCGTAGCTCCGACAGGGATGGAGACCCAGTACTTC. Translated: CASSVAPTGMETQYF.

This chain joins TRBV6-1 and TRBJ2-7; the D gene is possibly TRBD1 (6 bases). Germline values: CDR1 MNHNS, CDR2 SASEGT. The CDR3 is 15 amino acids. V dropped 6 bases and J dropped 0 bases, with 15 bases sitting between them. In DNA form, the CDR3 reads TGTGCCAGCAGCCACGAAACAGGGCCCTCCTACGAGCAGTACTTC. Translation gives CASSHETGPSYEQYF.

The CDR3 bases are TGTGCCAGCAGCCGAAGAATATTCAATGAGCAGTTCTTC. This translates into CASSRRIFNEQFF. This chain joins TRBV7-2 and TRBJ2-1, with D unclear. Per germline, CDR1 SGHTA and CDR2 FQGNSA. V was pared by 5 bases and J by 6 bases, with 11 bases between. This CDR3 is 13 amino acids long.

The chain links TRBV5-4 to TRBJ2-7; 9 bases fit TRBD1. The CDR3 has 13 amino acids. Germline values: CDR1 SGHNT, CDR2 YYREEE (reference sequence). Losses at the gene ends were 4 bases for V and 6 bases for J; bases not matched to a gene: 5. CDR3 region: CASSRDRVSEQYF. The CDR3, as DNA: TGTGCCAGCAGCAGGGACAGGGTGAGCGAGCAGTACTTC.

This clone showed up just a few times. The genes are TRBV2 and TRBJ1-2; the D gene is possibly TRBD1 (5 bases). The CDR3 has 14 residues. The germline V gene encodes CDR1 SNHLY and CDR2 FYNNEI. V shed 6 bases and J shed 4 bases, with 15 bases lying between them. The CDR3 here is CASSPTLQGYGYTF. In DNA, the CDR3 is TGTGCCAGCAGCCCAACTTTGCAGGGCTATGGCTACACCTTC. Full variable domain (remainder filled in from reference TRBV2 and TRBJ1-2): EPEVTQTPSHQVTQMGQEVILRCVPISNHLYFYWYRQILGQKVEFLVSFYNNEISEKSEIFDDQFSVERPDGSNFTLKIRSTKLEDSAMYFCASSPTLQGYGYTFGSGTRLTVV.

The CDR3 DNA is TGTGCCAGCAGCTTAGTAGGGGGGACTGGGGCCAACGTCCTGACTTTC. Residues: CASSLVGGTGANVLTF. V is TRBV7-9 and J is TRBJ2-6; D assignment may be TRBD1 or TRBD2 (6 bases each). Per germline, CDR1 SEHNR and CDR2 FQNEAQ (reference sequence). CDR3 size: 16 residues. V gave up 1 base and J gave up 2 bases, with 9 bases separating them.

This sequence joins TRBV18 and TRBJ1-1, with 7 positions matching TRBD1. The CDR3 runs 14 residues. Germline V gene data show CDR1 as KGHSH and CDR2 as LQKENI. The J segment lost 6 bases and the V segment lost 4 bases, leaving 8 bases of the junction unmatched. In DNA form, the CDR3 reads TGTGCCAGCTCACTGGATAGAGGGGGCTCTGAAGCTTTCTTT. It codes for CASSLDRGGSEAFF.

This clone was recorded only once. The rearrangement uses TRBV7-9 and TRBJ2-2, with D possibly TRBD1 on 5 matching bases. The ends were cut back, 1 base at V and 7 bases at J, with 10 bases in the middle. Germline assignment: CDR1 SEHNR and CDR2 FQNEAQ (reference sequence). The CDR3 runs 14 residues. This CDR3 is CASSLGQIGGELFF. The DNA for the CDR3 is TGTGCCAGCAGCTTAGGACAGATAGGCGGGGAGCTGTTTTTT.

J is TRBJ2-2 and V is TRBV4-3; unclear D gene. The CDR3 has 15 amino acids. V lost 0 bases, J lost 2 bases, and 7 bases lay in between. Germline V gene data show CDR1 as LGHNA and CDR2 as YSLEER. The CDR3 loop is CASSQEVRNTGELFF. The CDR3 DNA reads TGCGCCAGCAGCCAAGAAGTAAGAAACACCGGGGAGCTGTTTTTT.

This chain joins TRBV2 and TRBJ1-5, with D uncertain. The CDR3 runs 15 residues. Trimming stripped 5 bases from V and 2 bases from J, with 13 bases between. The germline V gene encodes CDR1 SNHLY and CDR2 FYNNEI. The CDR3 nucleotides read TGTGCCAGCAGTCGGGCCCCAGCGGGCAATCAGCCCCAGCATTTT. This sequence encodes CASSRAPAGNQPQHF.

The CDR3 spells CASSFGLAGTNEQFF. Written as DNA, the CDR3 is TGTGCCAGCAGTTTTGGACTAGCGGGAACAAATGAGCAGTTCTTC. The genes are TRBV27 and TRBJ2-1; 12 nucleotides align to TRBD2. V lost 3 bases and J lost 7; bases outside the gene matches: 4. The CDR3 loop spans 15 amino acids. Germline CDR1 is MNHEY and CDR2 is SMNVEV (reference sequence).

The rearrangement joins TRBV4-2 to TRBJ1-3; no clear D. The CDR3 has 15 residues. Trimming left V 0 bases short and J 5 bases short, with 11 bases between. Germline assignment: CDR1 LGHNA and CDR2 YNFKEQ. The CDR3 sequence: CASSQERHTRNTIYF. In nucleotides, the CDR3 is TGTGCCAGCAGCCAAGAAAGGCACACTAGAAACACCATATATTTT.

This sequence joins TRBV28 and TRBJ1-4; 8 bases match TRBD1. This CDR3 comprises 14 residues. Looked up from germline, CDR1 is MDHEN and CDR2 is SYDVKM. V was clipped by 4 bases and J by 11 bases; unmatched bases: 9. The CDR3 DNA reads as TGTGCCAGCAGTTATGACAGGGGAAACGTGAAACTGTTTTTT. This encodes CASSYDRGNVKLFF.

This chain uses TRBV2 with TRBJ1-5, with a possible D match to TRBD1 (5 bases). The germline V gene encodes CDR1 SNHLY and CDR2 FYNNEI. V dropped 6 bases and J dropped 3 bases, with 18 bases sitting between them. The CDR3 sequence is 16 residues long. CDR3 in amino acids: CASSEGTFGPNQPQHF. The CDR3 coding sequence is TGTGCCAGCAGCGAGGGGACCTTCGGCCCCAATCAGCCCCAGCATTTT.

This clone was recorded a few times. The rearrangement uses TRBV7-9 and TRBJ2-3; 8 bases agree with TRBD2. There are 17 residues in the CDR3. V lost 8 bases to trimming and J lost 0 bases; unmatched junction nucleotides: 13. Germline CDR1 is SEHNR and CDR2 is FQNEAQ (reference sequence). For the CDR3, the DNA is TGTGCCAGCGAGCTTAGGGTAGCGGGGTTAAGCACAGATACGCAGTATTTT. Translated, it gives CASELRVAGLSTDTQYF. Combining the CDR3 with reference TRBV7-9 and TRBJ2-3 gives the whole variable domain DTGVSQNPRHKITKRGQNVTFRCDPISEHNRLYWYRQTLGQGPEFLTYFQNEAQLEKSRLLSDRFSAERPKGSFSTLEIQRTEQGDSAMYLCASELRVAGLSTDTQYFGPGTRLTVL.

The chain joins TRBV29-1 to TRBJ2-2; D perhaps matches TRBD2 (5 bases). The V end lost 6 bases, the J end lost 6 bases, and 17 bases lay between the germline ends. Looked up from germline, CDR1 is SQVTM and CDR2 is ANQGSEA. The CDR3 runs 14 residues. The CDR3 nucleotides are TGCAGCGTCACAACTAGTACAGTCGCCGGGGAGCTGTTTTTT. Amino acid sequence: CSVTTSTVAGELFF.

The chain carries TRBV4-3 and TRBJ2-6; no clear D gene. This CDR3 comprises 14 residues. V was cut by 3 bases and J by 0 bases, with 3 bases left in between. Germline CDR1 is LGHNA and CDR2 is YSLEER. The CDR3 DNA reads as TGCGCCAGCAGCCACCGCTCTGGGGCCAACGTCCTGACTTTC. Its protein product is CASSHRSGANVLTF.

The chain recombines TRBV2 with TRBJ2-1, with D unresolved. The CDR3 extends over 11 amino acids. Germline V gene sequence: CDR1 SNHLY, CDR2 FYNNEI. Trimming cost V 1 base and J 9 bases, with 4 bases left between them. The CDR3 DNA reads TGTGCCAGCAGTGAAGTTGGTGAGCAGTTCTTC. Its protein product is CASSEVGEQFF.

CDR3 coding DNA: TGTGCCAGCAGTTACTCGAGGAGGTCCTCCTACGAGCAGTACTTC. Translation: CASSYSRRSSYEQYF. The chain couples TRBV6-5 to TRBJ2-7, with a possible D match to TRBD2 (5 bases). This CDR3 contains 15 residues. The V and J ends lost 0 bases and 0 bases respectively, with 9 bases between them. Germline V gene data show CDR1 as MNHEY and CDR2 as SVGAGI.

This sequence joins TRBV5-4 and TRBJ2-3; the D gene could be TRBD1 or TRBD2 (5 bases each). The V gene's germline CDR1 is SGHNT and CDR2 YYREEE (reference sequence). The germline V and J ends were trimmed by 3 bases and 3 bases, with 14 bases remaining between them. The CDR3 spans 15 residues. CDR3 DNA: TGTGCCAGCAGCTCCGGGACCCTCAGGACAGATACGCAGTATTTT. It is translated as CASSSGTLRTDTQYF.

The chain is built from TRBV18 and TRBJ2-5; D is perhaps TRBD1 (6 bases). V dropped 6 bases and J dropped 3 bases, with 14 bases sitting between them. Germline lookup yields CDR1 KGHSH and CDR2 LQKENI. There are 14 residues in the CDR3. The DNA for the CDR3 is TGTGCCAGCTCCTACGGCAGGGGTGAAGAGACCCAGTACTTC. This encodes CASSYGRGEETQYF. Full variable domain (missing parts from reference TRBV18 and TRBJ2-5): NAGVMQNPRHLVRRRGQEARLRCSPMKGHSHVYWYRQLPEEGLKFMVYLQKENIIDESGMPKERFSAEFPKEGPSILRIQQVVRGDSAAYFCASSYGRGEETQYFGPGTRLLVL.

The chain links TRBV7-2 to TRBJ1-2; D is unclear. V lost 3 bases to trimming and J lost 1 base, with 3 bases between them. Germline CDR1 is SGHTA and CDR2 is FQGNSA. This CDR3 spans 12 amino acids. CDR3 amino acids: CASSFGNYGYTF. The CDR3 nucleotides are TGTGCCAGCAGCTTCGGTAACTATGGCTACACCTTC.

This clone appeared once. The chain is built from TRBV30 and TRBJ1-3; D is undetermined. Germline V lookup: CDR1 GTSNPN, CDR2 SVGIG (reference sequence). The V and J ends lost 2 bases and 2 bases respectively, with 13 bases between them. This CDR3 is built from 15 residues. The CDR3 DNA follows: TGTGCCTGGAGTCCCCGAATAGTAGCTGGAAACACCATATATTTT. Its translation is CAWSPRIVAGNTIYF.

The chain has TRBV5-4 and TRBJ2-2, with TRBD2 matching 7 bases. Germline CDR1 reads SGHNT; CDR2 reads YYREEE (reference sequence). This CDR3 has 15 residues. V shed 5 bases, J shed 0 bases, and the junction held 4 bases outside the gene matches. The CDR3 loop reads CASREGGTNTGELFF. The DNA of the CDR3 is TGTGCCAGCAGGGAGGGAGGGACGAACACCGGGGAGCTGTTTTTT.